The TCR beta chain under discussion was sequenced for a study of neurological immune-mediated disorders (dated by TCRdb to the late 2010s). As for the study more broadly: Using UMI-based sequencing, the study compared peripheral blood TCR-beta repertoires from patients with HTLV-I-associated myelopathy (HAM/TSP), patients with multiple sclerosis, and healthy controls. The roughly 100 TCR-beta libraries covered PBMC samples along with longitudinal samples, technical triplicates, and paired sorted CD4+ and CD8+ T-cell subsets. To precisely calculate how much the frequency of each individual clone varied, libraries were sequenced in technical triplicate. The cohort comprised 65 to 75 subjects: some 14 HAM/TSP patients, 35 or so multiple sclerosis patients and 20 or so healthy controls. What the authors observed across the whole study: Across subjects, expanded clones never shared an identical CDR3 amino acid sequence, which suggests that the TCR-beta repertoires in every group were private. The highest TCR clonal expansion was observed in HAM/TSP patients, whereas the lowest was observed in MS patients, even when compared with healthy controls.

The sample's time point label is to be understood as: technical triplicate 1. Unsorted PBMC libraries were generated from 2 million PBMCs stored in RNAlater at -80 °C until RNA extraction. Peripheral blood underwent Ficoll-Hypaque density gradient centrifugation to isolate PBMCs, which were then cryopreserved in liquid nitrogen. V gives up 6 bases and J gives up 2 bases, and the segment between their germline ends measures 9 bases. CDR1 and CDR2, looked up from the germline V gene, are MNHEY and SVGAGI. From its cysteine to its phenylalanine, the CDR3 spans 13 amino acids. The only DNA kept is the CDR3, 39 bases in frame from the first base. To synthesize cDNA, template-switch 5'RACE was performed with a primer carrying a 10-nucleotide random unique molecular identifier so that each TCR transcript was tagged. Each sequencing run produced over 160 million TCR-beta sequences covering 15-18 subjects. The RNeasy kit was used to extract total RNA. TCR-beta VDJ regions were amplified with primers for the TCR constant region and the 5'RACE anchor, using the KAPA Real-time Library Amplification kit. Sample indexes and Illumina adaptors were added in a first PCR, and a second PCR then increased library yield. The roughly 650 bp TCR product was size-selected on a 2% E-gel SizeSelection system after Ampure bead purification. Before pooling, libraries had their quality checked on a Bioanalyzer, their concentration measured with Qubit, and their quantity determined with the Kapa Library Quantification kit. An Illumina HiSeq 2500 was used to sequence the libraries paired-end at 2 x 150 bp. To increase sequence diversity, roughly 24-32% phiX was spiked into each library pool. For the original study's pipeline: The quality-filtered reads were processed with the UMI-based MiGEC pipeline, whose error correction step removed more than 85% of the raw TCR sequences. IMGT germline references were used for alignment of VDJ genes, and clonotypes were defined by a unique CDR3 amino acid sequence together with V-J genes. Clonal expansion, Shannon diversity and CDR3 relatedness (CalcPairwiseDistances, ClusterSamples) were evaluated with VDJtools, and phylogenetic trees were built with CLCbio workbench. Expanded clones were defined as having at least 8 unique UMIs, based on coefficient-of-variation modelling across technical triplicates. The public sequencing data were trimmed at Q25 with fastp and processed into clonotypes with MiXCR by TCRdb, which kept only in-frame beta chains. Records with the same CDR3 protein are collapsed into one entry carrying the most frequent genes and DNA. None of the V and J calls come from the authors' own analysis; TCRdb made them. This sample is represented by about 38,000 distinct CDR3 sequences; around 10% of them were singletons. The ten biggest clones cover roughly 3.7% of the sample.

This clonotype has a count of ten or more. Its target antigen remains unknown. Base qualities are not recorded, but no much larger clone differs from it by a single base. This clonotype originated in a man aged 55 to 70 with HTLV-1-associated myelopathy (HAM/TSP). Recombination connected TRBV6-5 to TRBJ2-3; the D gene could be TRBD1 or TRBD2, each one agreeing over 6 bases. The specimen sequenced was PBMCs. The CDR3: CASRRDNTDTQYF. The DNA is as follows: TGTGCCAGCAGGCGGGACAACACAGATACGCAGTATTTT.